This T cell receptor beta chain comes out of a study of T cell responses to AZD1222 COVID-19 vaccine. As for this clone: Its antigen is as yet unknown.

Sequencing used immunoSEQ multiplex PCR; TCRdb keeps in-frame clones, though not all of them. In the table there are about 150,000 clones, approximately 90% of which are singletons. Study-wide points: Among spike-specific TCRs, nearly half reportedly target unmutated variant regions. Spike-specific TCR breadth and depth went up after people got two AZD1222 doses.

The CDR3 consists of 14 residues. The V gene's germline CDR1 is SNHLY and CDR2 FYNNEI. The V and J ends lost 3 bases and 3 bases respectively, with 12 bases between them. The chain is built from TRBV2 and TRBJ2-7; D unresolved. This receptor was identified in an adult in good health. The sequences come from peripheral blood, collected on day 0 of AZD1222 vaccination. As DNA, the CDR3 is TGTGCCAGCAGTGAGGACGGCGGTGTCTACGAGCAGTACTTC. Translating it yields CASSEDGGVYEQYF.